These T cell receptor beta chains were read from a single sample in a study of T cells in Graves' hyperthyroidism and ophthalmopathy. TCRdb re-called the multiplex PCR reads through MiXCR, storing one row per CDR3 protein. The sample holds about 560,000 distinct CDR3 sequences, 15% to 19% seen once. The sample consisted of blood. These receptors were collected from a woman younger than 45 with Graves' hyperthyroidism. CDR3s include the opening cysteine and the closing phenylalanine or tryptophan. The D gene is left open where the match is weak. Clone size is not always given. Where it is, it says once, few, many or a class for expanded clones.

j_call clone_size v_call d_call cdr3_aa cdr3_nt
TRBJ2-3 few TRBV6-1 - CASSAVGGTDTQYF TGTGCCAGCAGTGCGGTCGGTGGCACAGATACGCAGTATTTT
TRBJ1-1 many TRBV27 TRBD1 CASSYTGGVRTEAFF TGTGCCAGCAGTTACACAGGGGGGGTGAGGACTGAAGCTTTCTTT
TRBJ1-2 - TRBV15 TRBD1 CATSRGGGQETSGYTF TGTGCCACCAGCAGGGGGGGGGGACAGGAGACCTCTGGCTACACCTTC
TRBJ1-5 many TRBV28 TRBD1 CATRTGFYSNQPQHF TGTGCCACTCGGACAGGGTTTTATAGCAATCAGCCCCAGCATTTT
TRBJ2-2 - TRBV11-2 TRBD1 CASSWGQANTGELFF TGTGCCAGCAGCTGGGGACAGGCCAACACCGGGGAGCTGTTTTTT
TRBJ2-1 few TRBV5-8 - CASSPGLRGDNEQFF TGTGCCAGCAGCCCGGGACTTCGAGGGGACAATGAGCAGTTCTTC
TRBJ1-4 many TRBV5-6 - CASSWAHDETNEKLFF TGTGCCAGCAGTTGGGCTCACGACGAAACTAATGAAAAACTGTTTTTT
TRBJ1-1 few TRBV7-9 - CASSGEGEIAPGFF TGTGCCAGCAGCGGGGAAGGAGAAATCGCACCCGGATTCTTT
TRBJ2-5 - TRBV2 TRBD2 CASIGLAGDQETQYF TGTGCCAGCATCGGACTAGCGGGAGACCAAGAGACCCAGTACTTC
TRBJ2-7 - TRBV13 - CASSLAPPAPDSDYEQYF TGTGCCAGCAGCTTAGCACCTCCGGCCCCCGATTCGGATTACGAGCAGTACTTC
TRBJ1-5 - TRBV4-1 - CASSQEWENQPQHF TGCGCCAGCAGCCAAGAGTGGGAGAATCAGCCCCAGCATTTT
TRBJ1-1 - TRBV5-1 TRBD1 CASSPLQAGGSEAFF TGCGCCAGCAGCCCCCTTCAAGCAGGGGGTAGTGAAGCTTTCTTT
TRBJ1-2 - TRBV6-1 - CASNLIRPTSNYGYTF TGTGCCAGCAACTTAATAAGGCCTACTTCTAACTATGGCTACACCTTC
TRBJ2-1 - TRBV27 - CASSLLLGSAPYSEQFF TGTGCCAGCAGTTTACTTCTTGGCTCGGCCCCGTACAGTGAGCAGTTCTTC
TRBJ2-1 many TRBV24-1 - CATSDSPRGEQFF TGTGCCACCAGTGATTCCCCCCGTGGTGAGCAGTTCTTC
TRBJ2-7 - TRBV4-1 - CASSSVLGQYF TGCGCCAGCAGCTCGGTTTTAGGGCAGTACTTC
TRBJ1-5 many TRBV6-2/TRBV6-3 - CASSDGTDYQPQHF TGTGCCAGCAGTGACGGGACGGATTATCAGCCCCAGCATTTT
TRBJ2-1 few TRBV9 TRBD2 CASSASGNSYNEQFF TGTGCCAGCAGCGCTAGCGGGAACTCCTACAATGAGCAGTTCTTC
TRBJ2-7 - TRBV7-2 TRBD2 CASSTGLADLYEQYF TGTGCCAGCAGCACGGGACTAGCGGACTTGTACGAGCAGTACTTC
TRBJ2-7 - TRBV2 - CASRGGTTYEQYF TGTGCCAGCAGGGGAGGGACAACCTACGAGCAGTACTTC
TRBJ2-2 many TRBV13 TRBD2 CASRTSGSTGELFF TGTGCCAGCAGGACTAGCGGGAGCACCGGGGAGCTGTTTTTT
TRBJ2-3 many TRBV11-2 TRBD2 CASSFLAGGTDTQYF TGTGCCAGCAGTTTCCTAGCGGGAGGCACAGATACGCAGTATTTT
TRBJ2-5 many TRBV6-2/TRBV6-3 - CASSYSDVQETQYF TGTGCCAGCAGTTACAGCGACGTCCAAGAGACCCAGTACTTC
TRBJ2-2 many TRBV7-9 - CASSLGGRSGELFF TGTGCCAGCAGCTTAGGGGGACGTTCCGGGGAGCTGTTTTTT
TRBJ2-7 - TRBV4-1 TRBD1 CASSHGQGNEQYF TGCGCCAGCAGCCACGGACAGGGGAACGAGCAGTACTTC
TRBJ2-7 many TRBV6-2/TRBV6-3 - CASSYSEAPYEQYF TGTGCCAGCAGTTACTCGGAGGCCCCCTACGAGCAGTACTTC
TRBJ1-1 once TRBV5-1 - CASSSRVTNTEAFF TGCGCCAGCAGCTCCAGGGTTACGAACACTGAAGCTTTCTTT
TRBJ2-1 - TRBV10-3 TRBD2 CAISFSTSPSSYNEQFF TGTGCCATCAGTTTTTCGACTAGCCCCAGCTCCTACAATGAGCAGTTCTTC
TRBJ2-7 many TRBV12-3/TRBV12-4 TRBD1 CASSSREGQGRNEQYF TGTGCCAGCAGTTCCCGGGAGGGACAGGGGAGGAACGAGCAGTACTTC
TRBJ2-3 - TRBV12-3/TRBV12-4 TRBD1 CASSNYGGGQGATDTQYF TGTGCCAGCAGCAATTACGGGGGAGGCCAGGGGGCTACAGATACGCAGTATTTT
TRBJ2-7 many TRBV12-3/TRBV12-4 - CASSFGGSDHEQYF TGTGCCAGCAGTTTTGGGGGTAGCGACCACGAGCAGTACTTC
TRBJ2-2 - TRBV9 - CASSVFGGGTGELFF TGTGCCAGCAGCGTTTTCGGGGGTGGCACCGGGGAGCTGTTTTTT
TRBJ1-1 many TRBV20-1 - CSATIEAWGTEAFF TGCAGTGCAACTATAGAAGCCTGGGGCACTGAAGCTTTCTTT
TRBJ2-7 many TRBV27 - CASSLPLYEQYF TGTGCCAGCAGTTTACCCCTCTACGAGCAGTACTTC
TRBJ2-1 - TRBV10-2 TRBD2 CASTDEREGYNEQFF TGCGCCAGCACCGACGAGCGGGAGGGGTACAATGAGCAGTTCTTC
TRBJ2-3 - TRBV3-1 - CASSQGKAYSTDAQYF TGTGCCAGCAGCCAAGGGAAGGCGTACAGCACAGATGCGCAGTATTTT
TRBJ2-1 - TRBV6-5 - CASSCHRFSYNEQFF TGTGCCAGCAGTTGTCACAGGTTCTCCTACAATGAGCAGTTCTTC
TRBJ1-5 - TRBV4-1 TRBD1 CASSPGTGSYSNQPQHF TGCGCCAGCAGTCCTGGGACAGGCTCGTATAGCAATCAGCCCCAGCATTTT
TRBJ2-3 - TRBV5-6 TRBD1 CASRQDRGSRDTQYF TGTGCCAGCAGACAGGACAGGGGGTCGAGAGATACGCAGTATTTT
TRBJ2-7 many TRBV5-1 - CASSLAMSSSYEQYF TGCGCCAGCAGCTTGGCCATGTCAAGCTCCTACGAGCAGTACTTC
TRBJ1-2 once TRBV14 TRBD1 CASSPHRGQLGGYTF TGTGCCAGCAGCCCCCACAGGGGACAGTTGGGAGGCTACACCTTC
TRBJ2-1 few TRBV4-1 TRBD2 CASSQLAATYNEQFF TGCGCCAGCAGCCAACTAGCGGCAACCTACAATGAGCAGTTCTTC
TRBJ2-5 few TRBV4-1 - CASSHPDRTEETQYF TGCGCCAGCAGCCATCCCGACAGGACTGAAGAGACCCAGTACTTC
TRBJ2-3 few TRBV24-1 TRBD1 CATSDRTGGTDTQYF TGTGCCACCAGTGACAGGACAGGGGGGACAGATACGCAGTATTTT
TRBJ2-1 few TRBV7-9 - CASSLDPRDPYNEQFF TGTGCCAGCAGCTTAGACCCGAGGGATCCCTACAATGAGCAGTTCTTC
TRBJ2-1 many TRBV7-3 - CASSRHGTDNEQFF TGTGCCAGCAGCCGACACGGAACTGACAATGAGCAGTTCTTC
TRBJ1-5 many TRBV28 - CASSLTGDSNQPQHF TGTGCCAGCAGTTTAACAGGAGATAGCAATCAGCCCCAGCATTTT
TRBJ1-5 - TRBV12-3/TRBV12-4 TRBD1 CASSSTGGPNQPQHF TGTGCCAGCAGCTCAACAGGGGGCCCCAATCAGCCCCAGCATTTT
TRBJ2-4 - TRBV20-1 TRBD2 CSARASGRASKNIQYF TGCAGTGCTAGAGCCAGCGGGAGGGCCAGCAAAAACATTCAGTACTTC
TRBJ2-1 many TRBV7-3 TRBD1 CASTPGGQGNNEQFF TGTGCCAGCACCCCGGGGGGACAGGGTAACAATGAGCAGTTCTTC
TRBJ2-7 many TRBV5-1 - CASSLAQYSSSYEQYF TGCGCCAGCAGCCTCGCCCAGTACTCTAGCTCCTACGAGCAGTACTTC